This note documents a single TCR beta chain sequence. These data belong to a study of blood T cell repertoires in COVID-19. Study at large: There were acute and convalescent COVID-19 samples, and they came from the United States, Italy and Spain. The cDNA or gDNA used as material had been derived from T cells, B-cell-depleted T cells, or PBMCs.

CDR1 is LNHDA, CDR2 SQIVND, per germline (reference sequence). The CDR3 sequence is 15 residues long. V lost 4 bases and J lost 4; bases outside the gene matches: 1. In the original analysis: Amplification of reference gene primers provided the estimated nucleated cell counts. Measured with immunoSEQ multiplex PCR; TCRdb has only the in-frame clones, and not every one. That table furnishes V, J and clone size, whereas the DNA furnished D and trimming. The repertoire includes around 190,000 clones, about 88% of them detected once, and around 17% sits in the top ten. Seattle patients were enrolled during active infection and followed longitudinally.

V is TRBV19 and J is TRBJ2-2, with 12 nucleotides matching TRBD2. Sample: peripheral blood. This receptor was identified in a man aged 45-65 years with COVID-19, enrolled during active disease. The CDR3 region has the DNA TGTGCCAGTAGTAGACTAGCGGGAGTCACCGGGGAGCTGTTTTTT. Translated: CASSRLAGVTGELFF.